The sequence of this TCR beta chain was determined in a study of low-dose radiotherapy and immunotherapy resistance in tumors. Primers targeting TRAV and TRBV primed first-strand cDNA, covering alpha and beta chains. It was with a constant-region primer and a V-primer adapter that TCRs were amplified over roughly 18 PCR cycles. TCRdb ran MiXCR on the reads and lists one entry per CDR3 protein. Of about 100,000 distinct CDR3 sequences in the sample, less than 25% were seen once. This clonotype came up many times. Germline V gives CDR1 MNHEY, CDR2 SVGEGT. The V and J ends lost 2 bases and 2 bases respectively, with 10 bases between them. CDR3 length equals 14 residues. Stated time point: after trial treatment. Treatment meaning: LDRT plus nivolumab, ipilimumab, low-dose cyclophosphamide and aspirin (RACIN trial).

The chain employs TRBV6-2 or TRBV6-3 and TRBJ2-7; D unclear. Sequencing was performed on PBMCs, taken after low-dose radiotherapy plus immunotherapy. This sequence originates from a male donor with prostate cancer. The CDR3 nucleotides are TGTGCCAGCAGTTACCCGATGGTGACCTACGAGCAGTACTTC. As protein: CASSYPMVTYEQYF.